The 25 T cell receptor beta chains below were found in one sample sequenced in a study of radiotherapy plus CTLA-4 blockade in lung cancer. Method: immunoSEQ multiplex PCR; TCRdb's copy keeps in-frame clones and lacks some. This sample yields 65,000 to 100,000 clones, of which under 85% are seen a single time; 0.75% to 1% belongs to the top ten. The sample consisted of peripheral blood, taken from a patient treated with radiotherapy plus ipilimumab. These receptors originate from a human donor with non-small cell lung cancer who had stable disease on radiotherapy plus ipilimumab.

In its sample, this clone was seen once. The chain carries TRBV19 and TRBJ2-5; D possibly matches TRBD1 or TRBD2 (5 bases each). Germline CDR1 is LNHDA and CDR2 is SQIVND (reference sequence). V was cut by 7 bases and J by 5 bases, with 14 bases left in between. The length of the CDR3 is 13 residues. This CDR3 reads CASNGGVVETQYF. The DNA of the CDR3 is TGTGCCAGTAATGGGGGAGTAGTTGAGACCCAGTACTTC.

The V gene is TRBV10-3, the J gene TRBJ2-7, with 8 bases matching TRBD1. The CDR3 covers 16 residues. J lost 0 bases, V lost 2 bases, and 6 bases had no gene match. Germline V gene lookup returns CDR1 ENHRY and CDR2 SYGVKD. This chain's CDR3 is CAISEPGTGVSYEQYF. CDR3 DNA: TGTGCCATCAGTGAGCCCGGGACAGGAGTCTCCTACGAGCAGTACTTC.

This clone was observed a single time. The chain joins TRBV15 to TRBJ2-1; 8 nucleotides match TRBD2. Germline values: CDR1 LNHNV, CDR2 YYDKDF (reference sequence). The CDR3 extends over 15 amino acids. The V and J ends lost 4 bases and 2 bases, in that order; junction bases with no gene match: 4. The CDR3 here is CATSTSGQTYNEQFF. CDR3 bases: TGTGCCACCAGCACTAGCGGGCAAACCTACAATGAGCAGTTCTTC.

J is TRBJ2-3 and V is TRBV7-2, with TRBD2 matching 10 bases. The V gene end was trimmed by 5 bases and the J gene end by 0 bases; junction bases not matched to a gene: 8. CDR3 length: 17 residues. Germline values: CDR1 SGHTA, CDR2 FQGNSA. CDR3 protein: CASSLLGAGGSTDTQYF. The CDR3 DNA reads as TGTGCCAGCAGCCTCTTGGGAGCGGGGGGGAGCACAGATACGCAGTATTTT.

The V gene is TRBV28, the J gene TRBJ1-4; tentative D call: TRBD1 (5 bases). The CDR3 sequence is 14 residues long. The ends were cut back, 3 bases at V and 8 bases at J, with 13 bases in the middle. Germline-derived CDR1 and CDR2 are MDHEN and SYDVKM. The CDR3 protein is CASSLGGAGEKLFF. CDR3 DNA sequence: TGTGCCAGCAGTTTGGGAGGGGCTGGGGAAAAACTGTTTTTT.

This rearrangement joins TRBV29-1 to TRBJ1-2; D not resolved. CDR1 SQVTM and CDR2 ANQGSEA come from the germline V gene. There are 11 residues in the CDR3. V lost 6 bases, J lost 1 base, and 6 bases lay in between. The CDR3 bases are TGCAGCGTCGAGGATAACTATGGCTACACCTTC. Its protein is CSVEDNYGYTF. The entire variable domain, with the rest obtained from reference TRBV29-1 and TRBJ1-2, is as follows: SAVISQKPSRDICQRGTSLTIQCQVDSQVTMMFWYRQQPGQSLTLIATANQGSEATYESGFVIDKFPISRPNLTFSTLTVSNMSPEDSSIYLCSVEDNYGYTFGSGTRLTVV.

CDR3 nucleotides: TGTGCCAGCAGTGAGAATCTTATTAGAGACACTGAAGCTTTCTTT. Residues: CASSENLIRDTEAFF. V is TRBV6-1 and J is TRBJ1-1; D call uncertain. The CDR3 has 15 residues. V was pared by 3 bases and J by 3 bases, with 14 bases between. Per germline, CDR1 MNHNS and CDR2 SASEGT.

The chain recombines TRBV5-1 with TRBJ2-1; the match to TRBD2 covers 16 bases. Germline trimming cut 2 bases from V and 14 bases from J; bases unmatched to any gene: 13. The V gene's germline CDR1 is SGHRS and CDR2 YFSETQ. This CDR3 is built from 17 residues. The CDR3 sequence: CASSLPGLAGGQSMKFF. CDR3 coding DNA: TGCGCCAGCAGCTTACCGGGACTAGCGGGAGGGCAGTCTATGAAGTTCTTC.

V usage is TRBV19 and J usage is TRBJ1-6, with TRBD1 matching 7 bases. The CDR3 covers 15 residues. Germline CDR1 and CDR2: LNHDA and SQIVND (reference sequence). The ends lost 5 bases at V and 6 bases at J; junction bases unmatched: 7. The CDR3 protein is CASSVRDSPNSPLHF. The CDR3 coding sequence is TGTGCCAGTAGTGTCCGGGACAGCCCTAATTCACCCCTCCACTTT.

This clone was observed a single time. The chain employs TRBV7-6 and TRBJ1-6; a weak D match, TRBD1 (6 bases). Per germline, CDR1 SGHVS and CDR2 FNYEAQ. This CDR3 contains 16 residues. With 5 bases removed from V and 7 bases from J, the gap between germline ends came to 18 bases. CDR3 sequence (DNA): TGTGCCAGCAGCCAACGTACTCAGGGGCAAAATTCACCCCTCCACTTT. Translated: CASSQRTQGQNSPLHF.

This clone was seen only once. The rearrangement links TRBV9 to TRBJ2-2; D gene unclear. The CDR3 runs to 14 residues. Germline loops: CDR1 SGDLS, CDR2 YYNGEE. Trimming removed 4 bases from V and 0 bases from J, with 7 bases in between. CDR3 sequence reads: CASSPLPNTGELFF. The CDR3 DNA is TGTGCCAGCAGCCCTCTTCCGAACACCGGGGAGCTGTTTTTT.

CDR3 nucleotides: TGTGCCAGCTCACCCTTGGACAGGGGAATGTGGGAGCTGTTTTTT. Its translation: CASSPLDRGMWELFF. J is TRBJ2-2 and V is TRBV18; 9 nucleotides align to TRBD1. J gave up 9 bases and V 3 bases, and 8 bases lay outside the gene matches. Per the germline V gene, CDR1 is KGHSH and CDR2 is LQKENI. This CDR3 has 15 residues.

The rearrangement joins TRBV4-1 to TRBJ1-6; D is uncertain. Per the germline V gene, CDR1 is MGHRA and CDR2 is YSYEKL. V was trimmed by 0 bases and J by 8 bases, leaving 5 bases between them. The CDR3 length is 13 residues. The CDR3 is CASSQDPHSPLHF. The CDR3 DNA reads as TGCGCCAGCAGCCAAGATCCCCATTCACCCCTCCACTTT.

J is TRBJ2-1 and V is TRBV6-6; 10 bases line up with TRBD2. The CDR3 loop spans 15 amino acids. V lost 6 bases to trimming and J lost 7 bases; unmatched junction nucleotides: 9. Germline V gene data show CDR1 as MNHNY and CDR2 as SVGAGI (reference sequence). The CDR3: CASSTSGRADNEQFF. The CDR3 DNA reads as TGTGCCAGCAGCACCAGCGGGAGGGCCGATAATGAGCAGTTCTTC.

The V and J genes are TRBV2 and TRBJ1-2; D not resolved. Per the germline V gene, CDR1 is SNHLY and CDR2 is FYNNEI. CDR3 size: 14 residues. The V gene lost 1 base and the J gene lost 4 bases, with 10 bases spanning the gap. CDR3 sequence: CASSEEKAVYGYTF. In nucleotides, the CDR3 is TGTGCCAGCAGTGAAGAAAAAGCTGTCTATGGCTACACCTTC.

The DNA of the CDR3 is TGTGCCAGCAGTGAAAATAGCGGGCGGCCCCAGCATTTT. This encodes CASSENSGRPQHF. This sequence joins TRBV6-1 and TRBJ1-5; D not certain. CDR1 and CDR2 (germline): MNHNS, SASEGT. V was clipped by 2 bases and J by 9 bases, with 11 bases between them. This CDR3 spans 13 amino acids.

The genes are TRBV27 and TRBJ1-1; D possibly corresponds to TRBD1 (6 bases). Germline V gene lookup returns CDR1 MNHEY and CDR2 SMNVEV (reference sequence). The CDR3 has 14 residues. V shed 6 bases and J shed 0 bases, with 11 bases lying between them. CDR3 protein: CASRTDRLNTEAFF. The DNA for the CDR3 is TGTGCCAGCAGGACGGACAGACTGAACACTGAAGCTTTCTTT.

The chain joins TRBV5-1 to TRBJ2-4, with D possibly matching TRBD2 (5 bases). The V gene lost 4 bases and the J gene lost 6 bases, with 11 bases spanning the gap. The CDR3 spans 13 residues. The germline CDR1 and CDR2 sequences are SGHRS and YFSETQ. CDR3 DNA: TGCGCCAGCAGCCGTGACCGGGGAAACATTCAGTACTTC. It specifies CASSRDRGNIQYF.

The chain is built from TRBV11-2 and TRBJ1-5; D is unresolved. The length of the CDR3 is 13 residues. Trimming took off 1 base at V and 7 bases at J, with 8 bases between the two ends. Germline V gene sequence: CDR1 SGHAT, CDR2 FQNNGV. In DNA, the CDR3 is TGTGCCAGCAGCTTAGGACGGGAACAGCCCCAGCATTTT. Protein product: CASSLGREQPQHF.

This rearrangement joins TRBV2 to TRBJ2-5, with TRBD2 as a possible D gene (6 bases). CDR3 length: 15 amino acids. The V end lost 7 bases, the J end lost 2 bases, and 17 bases lay between the germline ends. Germline CDR1 and CDR2: SNHLY and FYNNEI. The CDR3 reads CASTILGGLQETQYF. For the CDR3, the DNA is TGTGCCAGCACCATCCTTGGGGGGTTACAAGAGACCCAGTACTTC.

The chain joins TRBV5-8 to TRBJ1-2; tentatively, D is TRBD1 (6 bases). Germline CDR1 SGHTS, CDR2 YDEGEE. V shed 4 bases and J shed 0 bases, with 10 bases lying between them. CDR3 size: 14 residues. CDR3 coding DNA: TGTGCCAGCAGCCGACGGACAGCTAACTATGGCTACACCTTC. Translation: CASSRRTANYGYTF.

This chain joins TRBV7-8 and TRBJ2-7; D not certain. The germline V and J ends were trimmed by 1 base and 6 bases, with 4 bases remaining between them. The CDR3 is 11 residues long. CDR1 is SGHVS, CDR2 FQNEAQ, per germline. The CDR3 sequence is CASSLGAEQYF. The CDR3 DNA is TGTGCCAGCAGCTTAGGGGCCGAGCAGTACTTC. The whole variable domain, filled in from reference TRBV7-8 and TRBJ2-7, reads GAGVSQSPRYKVAKRGQDVALRCDPISGHVSLFWYQQALGQGPEFLTYFQNEAQLDKSGLPSDRFFAERPEGSVSTLKIQRTQQEDSAVYLCASSLGAEQYFGPGTRLTVT.

The CDR3, as DNA: TGTGCCAGCAGCGTAGGCCCCAAACAAGACAGTGGGAATGGTCAGCCCCAGCATTTT. Translating gives CASSVGPKQDSGNGQPQHF. This sequence joins TRBV9 and TRBJ1-5; D perhaps matches TRBD1 (5 bases). CDR3 size: 19 residues. Deletions cut 0 bases from V and 6 bases from J, with 25 bases between. In germline, CDR1 is SGDLS, CDR2 YYNGEE.

This clone was counted a single time. The chain employs TRBV11-2 and TRBJ2-1, with 8 nucleotides matching TRBD2. Trimming removed 1 base from V and 5 bases from J; junction bases left unmatched: 4. Germline V lookup: CDR1 SGHAT, CDR2 FQNNGV. This CDR3 spans 15 amino acids. The CDR3 here is CASSLGGGGHNEQFF. The CDR3 nucleotides are TGTGCCAGCAGCTTAGGAGGCGGGGGGCACAATGAGCAGTTCTTC.

This clone has a single count. J is TRBJ1-2 and V is TRBV18; D is perhaps TRBD1 (6 bases). Germline CDR1 and CDR2: KGHSH and LQKENI. This CDR3 comprises 14 residues. Trimming took off 3 bases at V and 5 bases at J, with 13 bases between the two ends. The CDR3 region is CASSPVGANYGYTF. Here the CDR3 DNA reads TGTGCCAGCTCACCGGTGGGGGCGAATTATGGCTACACCTTC.